This T cell receptor (beta chain) was identified in a study of blood T cell repertoires in COVID-19. The V gene's germline CDR1 is SNHLY and CDR2 FYNNEI. The CDR3 sequence is 16 residues long. The ends lost 3 bases at V and 1 base at J; junction bases unmatched: 7. Clones were read by immunoSEQ multiplex PCR, and TCRdb kept only the in-frame ones, dropping some. This sample has around 150,000 clones, with 79% found just once. Material: peripheral blood. The rearrangement joins TRBV2 to TRBJ1-1, with TRBD1 identical over 8 bases. This clonotype originated in a man aged 50-60 years with active or convalescent COVID-19. The CDR3 nucleotides read TGTGCCAGCAGTGAGATGAGCGGACAGGGGAACACTGAAGCTTTCTTT. Protein: CASSEMSGQGNTEAFF. Full variable domain (missing parts from reference TRBV2 and TRBJ1-1): EPEVTQTPSHQVTQMGQEVILRCVPISNHLYFYWYRQILGQKVEFLVSFYNNEISEKSEIFDDQFSVERPDGSNFTLKIRSTKLEDSAMYFCASSEMSGQGNTEAFFGQGTRLTVV.